A single sample gave rise to the 29 T cell receptor beta chains below, sequenced in a study of vaccination effects on CD4 cells after COVID-19. Sequencing in the ViraFEST assay came after antigen-specific CD4+ T cells had been expanded with viral peptide pools, which were used to stimulate PBMC. Isolating CD4+ T cells followed less than 11 days of culture. Two doses of either BNT162b2 or mRNA-1273 were given to each participant. The table came from immunoSEQ multiplex PCR; TCRdb's copy has only in-frame clones and leaves some out. The table records more than 60,000 clones, about 67% of them present only once. These receptors lack a known antigen. Sequences were derived from CD4+ T cells from PBMCs cultured with HCoV-229E spike peptides, sampled after COVID-19 vaccination. These receptor sequences come from a human donor who received a COVID-19 vaccine.

The table lists this clone with a count of one. The gene calls are TRBV7-8 and TRBJ2-3, with D possibly matching TRBD1 (6 bases). Trimming removed 1 base at V and 6 bases at J, with 11 bases between. The CDR3 is 14 residues long. CDR1 is SGHVS, CDR2 FQNEAQ, per germline. The CDR3 sequence: CASSLGLGGDTQYF. CDR3 bases: TGTGCCAGCAGCTTAGGGCTAGGGGGTGATACGCAGTATTTT.

This chain joins TRBV24-1 and TRBJ2-1, with D possibly being TRBD2 (6 bases). The V end lost 5 bases, the J end lost 2 bases, and 15 bases lay between the germline ends. Germline assignment: CDR1 KGHDR and CDR2 SFDVKD. This CDR3 has 16 amino acids. CDR3 protein: CATSGGPGVPYNEQFF. CDR3 nucleotides: TGTGCCACCAGTGGAGGCCCGGGGGTTCCCTACAATGAGCAGTTCTTC.

This rearrangement joins TRBV10-3 to TRBJ2-1; TRBD1 matches 12 bases. The CDR3 totals 14 residues. Germline CDR1 is ENHRY and CDR2 is SYGVKD. V was clipped by 10 bases and J by 8 bases; unmatched bases: 9. CDR3 bases: TGTGCCACCTACGGGGACAGGGGGCTGCATGAGCAGTTCTTC. Encoded protein: CATYGDRGLHEQFF.

This clone turned up a few times. The gene calls are TRBV6-5 and TRBJ2-5, with 7 bases fitting TRBD1. V lost 4 bases, J lost 3 bases, and 5 bases stayed unmatched. This CDR3 spans 14 amino acids. Germline V gives CDR1 MNHEY, CDR2 SVGAGI. CDR3 loop: CASSSYRGKETQYF. The CDR3 DNA is TGTGCCAGCAGTTCTTACAGGGGCAAAGAGACCCAGTACTTC.

This clone was detected only once. The chain couples TRBV6-1 to TRBJ1-6; TRBD1 agrees at 10 bases. The V gene end was trimmed by 2 bases and the J gene end by 4 bases; junction bases not matched to a gene: 5. The CDR3 has 17 amino acids. CDR1 and CDR2 from the germline V gene are MNHNS and SASEGT. The DNA for the CDR3 is TGTGCCAGCAGTGAACGATTGGGACAGGGGTATAATTCACCCCTCCACTTT. It is translated as CASSERLGQGYNSPLHF.

The J gene is TRBJ2-7, the V gene TRBV11-2; D might be TRBD2 (5 bases). Trimming pared 1 base from V and 3 bases from J, leaving 13 bases between. CDR1 is SGHAT and CDR2 is FQNNGV in the germline V gene. CDR3 size: 15 residues. CDR3 sequence reads: CASSLGAGDYYEQYV. The CDR3 DNA sequence: TGTGCCAGCAGCTTAGGAGCAGGAGACTACTACGAGCAGTACGTC.

The chain joins TRBV10-3 to TRBJ1-2; D may be TRBD1 (5 bases). CDR1 and CDR2 from the germline V gene are ENHRY and SYGVKD. Trimming left V 5 bases short and J 8 bases short, with 21 bases between. CDR3 length: 15 residues. CDR3 protein: CAISYDTGTVGGYTF. The CDR3 nucleotides read TGTGCCATCAGTTATGACACCGGGACGGTAGGAGGCTACACCTTC.

V usage is TRBV5-6 and J usage is TRBJ2-3; 7 bases are a match to TRBD1. Germline-derived CDR1 and CDR2 are SGHDT and YYEEEE. Trimming cost V 2 bases and J 3 bases; bases outside gene matches: 6. There are 15 residues in the CDR3. The CDR3: CASSFTTGVTDTQYF. CDR3 nucleotides: TGTGCCAGCAGCTTCACAACAGGGGTGACAGATACGCAGTATTTT.

This chain connects TRBV2 to TRBJ1-6, with 8 bases matching TRBD1. Germline lookup yields CDR1 SNHLY and CDR2 FYNNEI. V lost 6 bases and J lost 9; bases outside the gene matches: 7. This CDR3 region has 14 residues. The CDR3 spells CASRPDRVGSPLHF. The CDR3 region has the DNA TGTGCCAGCAGACCGGACAGGGTGGGTTCACCCCTCCACTTT.

The chain links TRBV6-5 to TRBJ1-5; no clear D gene. Trimming took 3 bases from V and 0 from J, leaving 6 bases between them. This CDR3 is 14 amino acids long. Germline CDR1 and CDR2: MNHEY and SVGAGI. For the CDR3, the DNA is TGTGCCAGCAGTTATGAGTATAGCAATCAGCCCCAGCATTTT. Protein sequence: CASSYEYSNQPQHF.

This clone was picked up a small number of times. This chain joins TRBV2 and TRBJ2-4, with D uncertain. In germline, CDR1 is SNHLY, CDR2 FYNNEI. This CDR3 region has 12 residues. V was clipped by 6 bases and J by 8 bases, with 11 bases between them. The CDR3 DNA is TGTGCCAGCAGGTCCCGTTGGGACATTCAGTACTTC. It translates to CASRSRWDIQYF.

V and J are TRBV5-4 and TRBJ1-4; 8 positions agree with TRBD1. With V trimmed by 4 bases and J by 8 bases, 10 bases remained unmatched. CDR1 is SGHNT, CDR2 YYREEE, per germline (reference sequence). The CDR3 has 15 residues. CDR3 nucleotides: TGTGCCAGCAGCCAAATAGGACAGGGAGACGAAAAACTGTTTTTT. Protein sequence: CASSQIGQGDEKLFF.

For the CDR3, the DNA is TGTGCCAGCAGTGAGCAGGGGATGTTAGGTCAGCCCCAGCATTTT. Translation: CASSEQGMLGQPQHF. V gene TRBV2 combines with J gene TRBJ1-5; D is perhaps TRBD1 (6 bases). Germline assignment: CDR1 SNHLY and CDR2 FYNNEI. This CDR3 contains 15 residues. The V end was cut by 3 bases, the J end by 6 bases, with 15 bases between.

The chain carries TRBV6-5 and TRBJ1-3, with D maybe TRBD1 (6 bases). The CDR3 has 14 residues. The germline V and J ends were trimmed by 6 bases and 2 bases, with 11 bases remaining between them. Germline-derived CDR1 and CDR2 are MNHEY and SVGAGI. The CDR3 sequence: CASSRDTPGNTIYF. CDR3 bases: TGTGCCAGCAGCCGGGACACCCCTGGAAACACCATATATTTT.

The chain has TRBV18 and TRBJ2-1; perhaps TRBD2 as D (5 bases). The germline V gene encodes CDR1 KGHSH and CDR2 LQKENI. Between the trimmed V and J ends, which lost 0 bases and 10 bases, there was a span of 13 bases. There are 14 residues in the CDR3. CDR3 loop: CASSPPSPEVEQFF. CDR3 in DNA: TGTGCCAGCTCACCACCAAGCCCGGAGGTGGAGCAGTTCTTC.

This chain joins TRBV5-1 and TRBJ2-1, with D tentatively TRBD2 (6 bases). Per germline, CDR1 SGHRS and CDR2 YFSETQ. V was cut by 0 bases and J by 10 bases, with 14 bases left in between. The CDR3 sequence is 14 residues long. In DNA, the CDR3 is TGCGCCAGCAGCTTGGACCCTAACAGCGGGGAGCAGTTCTTC. Its protein product is CASSLDPNSGEQFF.

This chain connects TRBV2 to TRBJ1-1, with 9 bases lining up with TRBD1. CDR1 SNHLY and CDR2 FYNNEI come from the germline V gene. V lost 6 bases and J lost 6; bases outside the gene matches: 5. There are 13 residues in the CDR3. The CDR3 loop reads CASSRDRVSEAFF. The CDR3 DNA reads TGTGCCAGCAGCCGGGACAGGGTATCTGAAGCTTTCTTT.

This chain connects TRBV19 to TRBJ2-2; D assignment may be TRBD1 or TRBD2 (5 bases each). The V end was cut by 3 bases, the J end by 4 bases, with 15 bases between. This CDR3 has 16 residues. Germline CDR1 LNHDA, CDR2 SQIVND (reference sequence). The CDR3 DNA sequence: TGTGCCAGTAGTATTCTCTTTGTAGGGACCACCGGGGAGCTGTTTTTT. This translates into CASSILFVGTTGELFF.

This clone appeared a single time. This chain links TRBV18 with TRBJ2-2; 9 bases align to TRBD2. This CDR3 is 15 amino acids long. CDR1 and CDR2 (germline): KGHSH, LQKENI. V was clipped by 6 bases and J by 6 bases; unmatched bases: 8. Here the CDR3 DNA reads TGTGCCAGCTCGTCGGCGGGGGGGCACTCCGGGGAGCTGTTTTTT. The encoded protein is CASSSAGGHSGELFF.

The gene calls are TRBV7-2 and TRBJ2-7; 14 bases line up with TRBD2. This CDR3 has 16 residues. Germline V gives CDR1 SGHTA, CDR2 FQGNSA. V lost 3 bases to trimming and J lost 7 bases; unmatched junction nucleotides: 8. The CDR3: CASSFGTSGGSGEQYV. DNA of the CDR3: TGTGCCAGCAGCTTTGGGACTAGCGGGGGCTCAGGTGAGCAGTACGTC.

This chain connects TRBV5-4 to TRBJ1-2, with D tentatively TRBD1 (6 bases). The CDR3 has 13 residues. Trimming stripped 3 bases from V and 4 bases from J, with 10 bases between. The germline gives CDR1 SGHNT, CDR2 YYREEE (reference sequence). CDR3 sequence (DNA): TGTGCCAGCAGCTCTGGACAGCTCTATGGCTACACCTTC. Translation: CASSSGQLYGYTF. Supplemented by reference TRBV5-4 and TRBJ1-2, the full variable domain reads ETGVTQSPTHLIKTRGQQVTLRCSSQSGHNTVSWYQQALGQGPQFIFQYYREEENGRGNFPPRFSGLQFPNYSSELNVNALELDDSALYLCASSSGQLYGYTFGSGTRLTVV.

The chain links TRBV5-1 to TRBJ2-3; 8 bases line up with TRBD1. The CDR3 extends over 16 amino acids. The germline V gene has CDR1 SGHRS and CDR2 YFSETQ. The trim removed 1 base at V and 0 bases at J, leaving 4 bases unmatched. CDR3 sequence: CASSLLGQVSTDTQYF. The CDR3 DNA reads as TGCGCCAGCAGCTTGCTGGGACAGGTCAGCACAGATACGCAGTATTTT.

This clone came up once. The chain is built from TRBV9 and TRBJ2-3; 7 bases are a match to TRBD1. CDR1 and CDR2 from the germline V gene are SGDLS and YYNGEE. Trimming cost V 1 base and J 5 bases; bases outside gene matches: 10. The CDR3 is made up of 16 amino acids. This chain's CDR3 is CASSVRGDRDGDTQYF. The CDR3 DNA sequence: TGTGCCAGCAGCGTAAGGGGCGACAGGGACGGAGATACGCAGTATTTT.

The chain links TRBV6-6 to TRBJ2-6, with 8 bases lining up with TRBD2. Losses at the gene ends were 5 bases for V and 2 bases for J; bases not matched to a gene: 5. This CDR3 contains 16 residues. From germline, CDR1 is MNHNY and CDR2 SVGAGI (reference sequence). CDR3 protein: CASSREGFPGANVLTF. CDR3 DNA sequence: TGTGCCAGCAGTCGGGAGGGGTTCCCTGGGGCCAACGTCCTGACTTTC.

V usage is TRBV6-2 or TRBV6-3 and J usage is TRBJ1-6; D is undetermined. The CDR3 runs 15 residues. CDR1 is MNHEY and CDR2 is SVGEGT in the germline V gene. Trimming shortened V by 5 bases and J by 9 bases, and 17 bases separated the two germline ends. The DNA for the CDR3 is TGTGCCAGCAGTAACCCGGGGATCCTCGGTTCACCCCTCCACTTT. Residues: CASSNPGILGSPLHF.

The chain combines TRBV29-1 with TRBJ1-2, with D possibly TRBD1 on 5 matching bases. Trimming cost V 4 bases and J 5 bases, with 14 bases left between them. CDR3 size: 13 residues. Germline V gives CDR1 SQVTM, CDR2 ANQGSEA. This chain's CDR3 is CSVVDRRGYGYTF. The CDR3 DNA follows: TGCAGCGTTGTGGATCGGAGGGGATATGGCTACACCTTC.

The CDR3: CASSRLAGVQETQYF. CDR3 nucleotides: TGTGCCAGCTCCAGACTAGCGGGGGTTCAAGAGACCCAGTACTTC. The J gene is TRBJ2-5, the V gene TRBV18; 12 bases fit TRBD2. This CDR3 is 15 amino acids long. The germline CDR1 and CDR2 sequences are KGHSH and LQKENI. V lost 6 bases to trimming and J lost 2 bases; unmatched junction nucleotides: 4.

In this sample, this clone turned up a few times. V usage is TRBV28 and J usage is TRBJ1-3, with D perhaps TRBD1 (6 bases). This CDR3 has 15 residues. CDR1 and CDR2 from the germline V gene are MDHEN and SYDVKM. V was shortened by 5 bases and J by 0 bases, with 11 bases between the two germline ends. CDR3 coding DNA: TGTGCCAGCAGTGAGACAGGCGGCTCTGGAAACACCATATATTTT. It encodes CASSETGGSGNTIYF.

The chain links TRBV4-3 to TRBJ1-2; D call uncertain. Trimming took off 3 bases at V and 7 bases at J, with 15 bases between the two ends. The CDR3 has 14 amino acids. The germline V gene encodes CDR1 LGHNA and CDR2 YSLEER. CDR3 sequence reads: CASSQEILRRGYTF. Here the CDR3 DNA reads TGCGCCAGCAGCCAGGAAATTCTCCGCCGTGGCTACACCTTC.